A selection of T cell receptor beta chains follows, all from one sample in a study of cytomegalovirus exposure and HLA in healthy donors. Assay used: immunoSEQ multiplex PCR; TCRdb lists only in-frame clones, some missing. The sample includes more than 80,000 clones, roughly 75% of them seen just once. The sample consisted of PBMCs. The source is a man aged 35 to 55 in good health and CMV-seronegative. Both conserved end residues are part of each CDR3. Fields, in order: V gene, D gene, J gene, clone size, CDR3 DNA, CDR3 protein. The D gene is left open where the match is weak. The size field is filled for only some rows; it gives once, few, many or a size class.

TRBV2	.	TRBJ1-5	.	TGTGCCAGCAGTGAAGCGAGAGATCAGCCCCAGCATTTT	CASSEARDQPQHF
TRBV9	.	TRBJ1-4	.	TGTGCCAGCAGCGAGCAGGGAAGGGCTTCGGTTGAAAAACTGTTTTTT	CASSEQGRASVEKLFF
TRBV10-2	.	TRBJ1-6	.	TGCGCCAGCAGTGAGTCAGGGGTGTCCTATAATTCACCCCTCCACTTT	CASSESGVSYNSPLHF
TRBV5-1	.	TRBJ2-1	.	TGCGCCAGCAGCCGACTAGATTACAATGAGCAGTTCTTC	CASSRLDYNEQFF
TRBV19	TRBD2	TRBJ2-7	.	TGTGCCAGTAGTAGGGGACTAGCGGGCGACACCTACGAGCAGTACTTC	CASSRGLAGDTYEQYF
TRBV7-9	TRBD1	TRBJ2-6	.	TGTGCCAGCAGCCTACAGGGGACTGGGGCCAACGTCCTGACTTTC	CASSLQGTGANVLTF
TRBV7-3	.	TRBJ2-3	.	TGTGCCAGCAGCTTACCACCTGCGAATACGCAGTATTTT	CASSLPPANTQYF
TRBV5-1	TRBD1	TRBJ2-1	.	TGCGCCAGCAGCTCCGGACAGGGCTCCTTCAATGAGCAGTTCTTC	CASSSGQGSFNEQFF
TRBV2	.	TRBJ2-4	.	TGTGCCAGCAGTGAAAACTCCTTGCTAGCCAAAAACATTCAGTACTTC	CASSENSLLAKNIQYF
TRBV6-1	TRBD1	TRBJ1-5	few	TGTGCCAGCAGTGAAGCTTTGGGACAGGGCAATCAGCCCCAGCATTTT	CASSEALGQGNQPQHF
TRBV29-1	.	TRBJ1-1	.	TGCAGCACCTCGTTTTCGGCGGACACTGAAGCTTTCTTT	CSTSFSADTEAFF
TRBV5-1	.	TRBJ2-7	few	TGCGCCAGCAGCCCGGGGAACTACTACGAGCAGTACTTC	CASSPGNYYEQYF
TRBV6-1	TRBD1	TRBJ1-2	.	TGTGCCAGCAGGGAAGGGGGCGCAGCTGGCTACACCTTC	CASREGGAAGYTF